The clone carrying this T cell receptor beta chain was picked up one time. CD8+ and CD4+ T cells from blood underwent TCR beta sequencing. Negative isolation yielded CD4+ and CD8+ T cells, and FACS enriched TEMRA cells. V lost 3 bases and J lost 2; bases outside the gene matches: 2. Germline V gene data show CDR1 as LNHDA and CDR2 as SQIVND (reference sequence). CDR3 length: 15 residues. These data belong to a study of CD8 T cells in Susac syndrome. Reverse transcription used about 0.45 to 1 ug RNA and random hexamers. The CDR3 of TCR beta was amplified by immunoSEQ multiplex PCR across 54 Vbeta and 13 Jbeta. MiXCR was run by TCRdb on the immunoSEQ multiplex PCR reads, yielding one entry per CDR3 protein. The sample lists approximately 140,000 distinct CDR3 sequences, 75% to 90% seen once, with roughly 0.48% in the top ten.

The TCR comes from a human donor with multiple sclerosis. The chain couples TRBV19 to TRBJ1-1; 11 bases align to TRBD1. Sequencing was performed on CD8+ T cells from PBMCs. CDR3 sequence: CASSMGTGGNTEAFF. CDR3 DNA: TGTGCCAGTAGTATGGGGACAGGGGGAAACACTGAAGCTTTCTTT.